This entry lists 29 T cell receptor beta chains sequenced from one sample in a study of STAT5B mutations in CD4+ large granular lymphocyte leukemia (dated 2022 in TCRdb). Library generation was performed with the immunoSEQ multiplex PCR assay. TCRdb holds this immuneACCESS table with in-frame rearrangements only. Some clones are missing; in checked studies, unresolved V genes explain under half, and the rest has no known cause. This sample gives some 32,000 clones in total; roughly 70% of them show up just once. Of the sample, 0.85% to 1.2% falls within the top ten clones. The sequencing sample was made of CD4+ T cells from blood buffy coats. The receptor source for this set is a human donor in good health.

J is TRBJ1-2 and V is TRBV10-3; possible D gene TRBD1, 5 bases. The CDR3 is 14 amino acids. CDR1 is ENHRY and CDR2 is SYGVKD in the germline V gene. V dropped 7 bases and J dropped 1 base, with 13 bases sitting between them. This CDR3 reads CAIIRDPLNYGYTF. CDR3 nucleotides: TGTGCCATCATAAGGGACCCCCTTAACTATGGCTACACCTTC.

The V gene is TRBV19, the J gene TRBJ1-2; D gene ambiguous. V lost 3 bases to trimming and J lost 6 bases, with 17 bases between them. This CDR3 has 15 amino acids. The germline gives CDR1 LNHDA, CDR2 SQIVND (reference sequence). Written as DNA, the CDR3 is TGTGCCAGTAGTATTGGGTACGAGGGTATGGATGGCTACACCTTC. This codes for CASSIGYEGMDGYTF.

This sequence joins TRBV11-2 and TRBJ2-2; D might be TRBD2 (6 bases). Germline V lookup: CDR1 SGHAT, CDR2 FQNNGV. Trimming took off 5 bases at V and 6 bases at J, with 19 bases between the two ends. The CDR3 has 16 residues. The CDR3 spells CASSPLGLASPGELFF. For the CDR3, the DNA is TGTGCCAGCAGCCCCCTAGGCCTAGCGAGCCCCGGGGAGCTGTTTTTT.

V usage is TRBV29-1 and J usage is TRBJ1-5, with 8 bases matching TRBD1. Per the germline V gene, CDR1 is SQVTM and CDR2 is ANQGSEA. With 5 bases clipped from V and 5 bases from J, the junction kept 5 bases outside the gene matches. CDR3 length: 13 amino acids. The CDR3 DNA follows: TGCAGCGTTAGGACAGGGATAGATCAGCCCCAGCATTTT. It is translated as CSVRTGIDQPQHF.

This clone was seen a few times. The genes are TRBV11-3 and TRBJ2-5, with D tentatively TRBD2 (5 bases). The germline CDR1 and CDR2 sequences are SGHNT and YENEEA. The ends were cut back, 5 bases at V and 3 bases at J, with 16 bases in the middle. The CDR3 runs 15 residues. CDR3 nucleotides: TGTGCCAGCAGCGGACCAGAGAGGGTAAAAGAGACCCAGTACTTC. Translation: CASSGPERVKETQYF.

The chain employs TRBV6-1 and TRBJ1-1; D call uncertain. This CDR3 has 11 amino acids. V was clipped by 8 bases and J by 1 base, with 5 bases between them. CDR1 MNHNS and CDR2 SASEGT come from the germline V gene. This chain's CDR3 is CASSKNTEAFF. In DNA form, the CDR3 reads TGTGCCAGCTCCAAGAACACTGAAGCTTTCTTT.

This clone was recorded a few times. The gene calls are TRBV6-1 and TRBJ1-1; a possible D gene is TRBD1 (6 bases). The germline gives CDR1 MNHNS, CDR2 SASEGT. With 6 bases removed from V and 0 bases from J, the gap between germline ends came to 11 bases. The CDR3 sequence is 14 residues long. This chain's CDR3 is CASRDRFMNTEAFF. The CDR3 DNA reads as TGTGCCAGCAGGGACAGATTCATGAACACTGAAGCTTTCTTT.

Regarding this clone: Other DNA sequences in this specimen translate into the identical CDR3. V and J are TRBV21-1 and TRBJ2-2; the table's D call TRBD1 went unverified against the DNA. TRBV21-1 is described as a pseudogene. The CDR3 has 20 amino acids. CDR3 amino acids: CASSKVAVEQGIGNTGELFF. The CDR3 DNA sequence: TGTGCCAGCAGCAAAGTAGCAGTGGAACAGGGGATAGGGAACACCGGGGAGCTGTTTTTT.

J is TRBJ2-4 and V is TRBV5-1; D might be TRBD1 (5 bases). The length of the CDR3 is 15 residues. V was pared by 4 bases and J by 2 bases, with 13 bases between. Looked up from germline, CDR1 is SGHRS and CDR2 is YFSETQ. Here the CDR3 DNA reads TGCGCCAGCAGCGGCGAAGGGGTCCCCAAAAACATTCAGTACTTC. The encoded protein is CASSGEGVPKNIQYF.

The sample holds a few counts of this clone. The genes are TRBV19 and TRBJ1-5; D remains unclear. The CDR3 is 14 residues long. V lost 5 bases to trimming and J lost 5 bases, with 13 bases between them. CDR1 is LNHDA and CDR2 is SQIVND in the germline V gene (reference sequence). This chain's CDR3 is CASSLRRPDQPQHF. CDR3 nucleotide sequence: TGTGCCAGTAGTCTTCGACGGCCCGATCAGCCCCAGCATTTT.

V is TRBV6-6 and J is TRBJ1-5; 7 bases align to TRBD1. V lost 5 bases, J lost 4 bases, and 5 bases stayed unmatched. Germline CDR1 is MNHNY and CDR2 is SVGAGI (reference sequence). CDR3 length: 14 amino acids. CDR3 bases: TGTGCCAGCAGTGAGGGACAGACAAATCAGCCCCAGCATTTT. Its protein product is CASSEGQTNQPQHF.

The rearrangement uses TRBV7-9 and TRBJ2-5, with 8 bases aligning to TRBD1. The CDR3 extends over 14 amino acids. Germline CDR1 SEHNR, CDR2 FQNEAQ (reference sequence). The ends lost 5 bases at V and 3 bases at J; junction bases unmatched: 5. CDR3 coding DNA: TGTGCCAGCAGCACACAGGGGGTTAAAGAGACCCAGTACTTC. Protein sequence: CASSTQGVKETQYF. Together with reference TRBV7-9 and TRBJ2-5, the CDR3 gives the full variable domain: DTGVSQNPRHKITKRGQNVTFRCDPISEHNRLYWYRQTLGQGPEFLTYFQNEAQLEKSRLLSDRFSAERPKGSFSTLEIQRTEQGDSAMYLCASSTQGVKETQYFGPGTRLLVL.

The rearrangement uses TRBV7-2 and TRBJ1-1; TRBD1 matches 7 bases. This CDR3 is 13 amino acids long. V lost 5 bases, J lost 8 bases, and 8 bases stayed unmatched. Germline CDR1 SGHTA, CDR2 FQGNSA. CDR3 DNA sequence: TGTGCCAGCAGCACTGACAGGGCGCAGGAAGCTTTCTTT. It translates to CASSTDRAQEAFF.

The V and J genes are TRBV28 and TRBJ1-4; D may be TRBD1 (5 bases). V dropped 7 bases and J dropped 0 bases, with 12 bases sitting between them. CDR3 length: 15 amino acids. In germline, CDR1 is MDHEN, CDR2 SYDVKM. The CDR3 is CASNEGPATNEKLFF. Here the CDR3 DNA reads TGTGCCAGCAACGAGGGACCGGCAACTAATGAAAAACTGTTTTTT.

CDR3 loop: CSVGSGQETQYF. The CDR3 nucleotides are TGCAGCGTTGGCAGTGGGCAAGAGACCCAGTACTTC. J is TRBJ2-5 and V is TRBV29-1; D remains ambiguous. Per germline, CDR1 SQVTM and CDR2 ANQGSEA. Trimming removed 4 bases from V and 2 bases from J, with 8 bases in between. CDR3 length: 12 amino acids.

The chain joins TRBV28 to TRBJ1-2; D is unresolved. This CDR3 comprises 14 residues. Trimming removed 4 bases from V and 0 bases from J, with 9 bases in between. CDR1 and CDR2 from the germline V gene are MDHEN and SYDVKM. This chain's CDR3 is CASSSTGANYGYTF. The DNA for the CDR3 is TGTGCCAGCAGTTCGACCGGGGCTAACTATGGCTACACCTTC.

This chain joins TRBV6-6 and TRBJ2-3, with 7 bases that match TRBD1. With 5 bases clipped from V and 0 bases from J, the junction kept 5 bases outside the gene matches. There are 15 residues in the CDR3. Per germline, CDR1 MNHNY and CDR2 SVGAGI (reference sequence). The CDR3 coding sequence is TGTGCCAGCAGTCAGGACAGGACGAGCACAGATACGCAGTATTTT. Protein product: CASSQDRTSTDTQYF.

This chain uses TRBV5-4 with TRBJ2-3, with TRBD2 matching over 7 bases. The V gene end was trimmed by 0 bases and the J gene end by 0 bases; junction bases not matched to a gene: 1. Germline V gene sequence: CDR1 SGHNT, CDR2 YYREEE (reference sequence). CDR3 length: 15 residues. CDR3 in amino acids: CASSLVSGSTDTQYF. The CDR3 DNA reads TGTGCCAGCAGCTTGGTTAGCGGGAGCACAGATACGCAGTATTTT.

This chain uses TRBV12-5 with TRBJ2-7, with 16 bases identical to TRBD2. This CDR3 is built from 18 residues. The germline CDR1 and CDR2 sequences are LGHNT and FRNRAP. Unmatched junction bases numbered 11, after V lost 6 bases and J lost 3 bases. CDR3 residues: CASGGLAGGPRLRYEQYF. CDR3 in DNA: TGTGCTAGTGGGGGACTAGCGGGAGGGCCCCGGCTCCGCTACGAGCAGTACTTC.

V usage is TRBV20-1 and J usage is TRBJ1-2, with a possible D match to TRBD1 (6 bases). Germline CDR1 is DFQATT and CDR2 is SNEGSKA (reference sequence). This CDR3 is built from 11 residues. Deletions cut 8 bases from V and 4 bases from J, with 11 bases between. CDR3 bases: TGCAGTCCAACAGGGCCCTATGGCTACACCTTC. Translating it yields CSPTGPYGYTF.

The rearrangement joins TRBV7-2 to TRBJ1-2; the match to TRBD1 covers 7 bases. The CDR3 covers 13 residues. V lost 5 bases and J lost 4; bases outside the gene matches: 4. The germline CDR1 and CDR2 sequences are SGHTA and FQGNSA. CDR3 region: CASSPGGTYGYTF. CDR3 in DNA: TGTGCCAGCAGCCCAGGGGGGACCTATGGCTACACCTTC. Supplemented by reference TRBV7-2 and TRBJ1-2, the full variable domain reads GAGVSQSPSNKVTEKGKDVELRCDPISGHTALYWYRQSLGQGLEFLIYFQGNSAPDKSGLPSDRFSAERTGGSVSTLTIQRTQQEDSAVYLCASSPGGTYGYTFGSGTRLTVV.

The chain recombines TRBV5-6 with TRBJ2-1; TRBD2 matches at 15 bases. CDR3 length: 18 amino acids. The V gene's germline CDR1 is SGHDT and CDR2 YYEEEE. Trimming removed 4 bases from V and 5 bases from J; junction bases left unmatched: 10. The CDR3 sequence: CASSEPPGLAGGHNEQFF. CDR3 nucleotides: TGTGCCAGCAGCGAACCTCCGGGACTAGCGGGGGGACACAATGAGCAGTTCTTC.

V and J are TRBV29-1 and TRBJ1-1; the D gene is possibly TRBD1 (6 bases). The germline gives CDR1 SQVTM, CDR2 ANQGSEA. The CDR3 is made up of 12 amino acids. The V end lost 6 bases, the J end lost 5 bases, and 13 bases lay between the germline ends. The CDR3 region is CSVNLGGTEAFF. In nucleotides, the CDR3 is TGCAGCGTGAACTTAGGGGGAACTGAAGCTTTCTTT.

A few counts support this clone. This chain links TRBV19 with TRBJ1-5, with TRBD1 matching 8 bases. The CDR3 is 15 amino acids. V dropped 7 bases and J dropped 4; count of bases not matched to a gene: 9. From germline, CDR1 is LNHDA and CDR2 SQIVND (reference sequence). CDR3 amino acids: CASIAQGAGNQPQHF. The CDR3 DNA is TGTGCCAGTATAGCCCAGGGGGCCGGGAATCAGCCCCAGCATTTT.

In its sample, this clone was seen a few times. The chain employs TRBV19 and TRBJ1-5; maybe TRBD1 (5 bases). Trimming cost V 4 bases and J 5 bases, with 12 bases left between them. The CDR3 extends over 14 amino acids. Germline CDR1 and CDR2: LNHDA and SQIVND (reference sequence). The CDR3 DNA follows: TGTGCCAGTAGTACAGGGACCTGGCATCAGCCCCAGCATTTT. Its protein is CASSTGTWHQPQHF.

This rearrangement joins TRBV29-1 to TRBJ1-1; TRBD1 might be the D (6 bases). In germline, CDR1 is SQVTM, CDR2 ANQGSEA. V was trimmed by 4 bases and J by 5 bases, leaving 17 bases between them. The CDR3 has 14 amino acids. The CDR3 DNA follows: TGCAGCGTTGGAATCCAAACAGGGAGGACTGAAGCTTTCTTT. This sequence encodes CSVGIQTGRTEAFF.

The chain has TRBV7-2 and TRBJ2-1; TRBD2 matches 12 bases. The CDR3 is 20 amino acids. The J segment lost 5 bases and the V segment lost 0 bases, leaving 14 bases of the junction unmatched. Germline-derived CDR1 and CDR2 are SGHTA and FQGNSA. The CDR3 coding sequence is TGTGCCAGCAGCTTAGCCGGCACTAGCGGGAGGACTCCTACCCACAATGAGCAGTTCTTC. This codes for CASSLAGTSGRTPTHNEQFF.

The rearrangement uses TRBV2 and TRBJ1-1; D may be TRBD1 (5 bases). The V end was cut by 4 bases, the J end by 5 bases, with 14 bases between. The CDR3 covers 14 residues. CDR1 is SNHLY, CDR2 FYNNEI, per germline. The CDR3 region has the DNA TGTGCCAGCAGTGTCCGGCAGGGCCGGACTGAAGCTTTCTTT. This sequence encodes CASSVRQGRTEAFF.

The rearrangement uses TRBV2 and TRBJ1-5; a weak D match, TRBD1 (5 bases). The CDR3 runs to 14 residues. The germline CDR1 and CDR2 sequences are SNHLY and FYNNEI. Trimming left V 4 bases short and J 7 bases short, with 14 bases between. The CDR3 loop reads CASSGMAGGQPQHF. As DNA, the CDR3 is TGTGCCAGCAGTGGGATGGCTGGGGGGCAGCCCCAGCATTTT.